These 5 T cell receptor beta chains were sequenced from one sample in a study of CD8 T cells in Susac syndrome. Random hexamers were used to reverse transcribe an amount of roughly 0.5 to 1 ug RNA. TCRdb reprocessed the immunoSEQ multiplex PCR reads with MiXCR, giving one entry per CDR3 protein. Of approximately 190,000 distinct CDR3 sequences in the sample, 95% were seen once. Input material: CD8+ T cells from PBMCs. These receptors all stem from a human donor with Susac syndrome.

The chain recombines TRBV5-4 with TRBJ2-3; the match to TRBD2 covers 11 bases. The CDR3 length is 18 residues. Trimming removed 4 bases from V and 6 bases from J; junction bases left unmatched: 16. Germline loops: CDR1 SGHNT, CDR2 YYREEE (reference sequence). The CDR3 reads CASSEIGGLAASSDTQYF. CDR3 DNA sequence: TGTGCCAGCAGCGAAATCGGGGGACTAGCGGCCTCGTCGGATACGCAGTATTTT.

This chain connects TRBV9 to TRBJ1-2; D gene unclear. Germline CDR1 is SGDLS and CDR2 is YYNGEE. V was trimmed by 7 bases and J by 3 bases, leaving 10 bases between them. CDR3 size: 12 residues. The CDR3 here is CASGHSYYGYTF. For the CDR3, the DNA is TGTGCCAGCGGTCACTCCTACTATGGCTACACCTTC.

V gene TRBV5-6 combines with J gene TRBJ2-5, with D possibly being TRBD1 (6 bases). Trimming stripped 7 bases from V and 4 bases from J, with 17 bases between. This CDR3 region has 14 residues. Per germline, CDR1 SGHDT and CDR2 YYEEEE. CDR3 DNA sequence: TGTGCCAGCGGTCCTTGGGGGCTGGGAGAGACCCAGTACTTC. This gives the protein CASGPWGLGETQYF.

V usage is TRBV4-1 and J usage is TRBJ2-7, with 7 bases that match TRBD2. After removal of 4 bases from V and 2 bases from J, the junction contained 8 bases not matched to a gene. CDR1 and CDR2 from the germline V gene are MGHRA and YSYEKL. CDR3 length: 15 amino acids. CDR3 coding DNA: TGCGCCAGCAGCCCTCTAGCGGCCCCAGCCTACGAGCAGTACTTC. It translates to CASSPLAAPAYEQYF.

The chain uses TRBV5-1 and TRBJ1-2; no definite D call. Germline CDR1 SGHRS, CDR2 YFSETQ. The V and J ends lost 3 bases and 9 bases respectively, with 12 bases between them. There are 12 residues in the CDR3. The CDR3 loop is CASSSDIASYTF. CDR3 bases: TGCGCCAGCAGCTCTGATATCGCTAGCTACACCTTC.